A selection of T cell receptor beta chains follows, all from one sample in a study of OX40 agonist ivuxolimab in advanced cancers. Clones were sequenced by immunoSEQ multiplex PCR, and TCRdb holds only the in-frame ones, with some missing. The table lists around 65,000 clones, 80% to 95% of them singletons, with approximately 12% in the top ten. The specimen was CD4+ or CD8+ T cells sorted from blood, collected in a trial of the OX40 agonist ivuxolimab. These receptors were taken from an adult with an advanced solid tumor such as melanoma, head and neck, liver or kidney cancer. The conserved cysteine and the conserved F or W are not part of the CDR3 here. A row's size may be missing; if present it is once, few, many or a size class.

>TRBV10-2|TRBJ2-3|once
ASGAGGPSDTQY
>TRBV19|TRBJ1-1|.
ASSVLGNEAF
>TRBV27|TRBJ2-1|.
ASSSSGGYNEQF
>TRBV27|TRBJ2-6|.
ATRLVGANVLT
>TRBV27|TRBJ2-5|.
ASSLTGEVETQY
>TRBV7-2|TRBJ2-5|.
ASSLTELYQETQY
>TRBV7-9|TRBJ2-5|.
ASSRRQGRQETQY
>TRBV6-1|TRBJ2-7|.
ASSEVGGRAINEQY
>TRBV7-6|TRBJ2-6|.
ASSLGAGGDSGANVLT
>TRBV28|TRBJ2-7|.
ASSLRGGGAYEQY
>TRBV7-8|TRBJ2-7|.
ASSRDRQQY
>TRBV27|TRBJ2-3|.
ASLPGGGRSDTQY
>TRBV5-8|TRBJ1-1|.
ASSWGGQLMNTEAF
>TRBV27|TRBJ2-1|.
ASSRTSGTYNEQF
>TRBV9|TRBJ2-1|.
ASSVWERDNEQF
>TRBV2|TRBJ2-7|.
ASNMDRDTGSYEQY
>TRBV19|TRBJ2-2|.
ASSPAKGKTGELF
>TRBV6-6|TRBJ2-5|.
ASSYLRGQETQY
>TRBV19|.|.
ASSIGNGPAYEQY